The 4 T cell receptor beta chains reported below all come from one sample, sequenced in a study of blood T cells in healthy people across ages. Primers used in a second PCR of about 6 to 11 cycles were a sample-barcoded 5' primer and a J-beta primer mix. Using its own MiXCR run on the 5' RACE reads, TCRdb lists one record per CDR3 protein. Among about 680,000 distinct CDR3 sequences listed, 49% were seen once. The specimen was blood. These TCRs come from a woman aged 60-75 years in good health.

This chain links TRBV12-3 or TRBV12-4 with TRBJ2-1; 12 positions agree with TRBD2. V dropped 8 bases and J dropped 4; count of bases not matched to a gene: 3. The CDR3 runs 14 residues. CDR3 sequence reads: CASHTSGRYNEQFF. In nucleotides, the CDR3 is TGTGCCAGCCACACTAGCGGGAGGTACAATGAGCAGTTCTTC.

In this sample, this clonotype turned up a few times. The chain has TRBV20-1 and TRBJ2-3, with D unclear. Germline CDR1 and CDR2: DFQATT and SNEGSKA (reference sequence). This CDR3 is built from 15 residues. V was trimmed by 3 bases and J by 0 bases, leaving 13 bases between them. The DNA for the CDR3 is TGCAGTGCTAGGGAATTGAGTACTAGCACAGATACGCAGTATTTT. Its translation is CSARELSTSTDTQYF.

This clonotype was found once. A much larger clone sits a single nucleotide away, making a read error possible. The chain joins TRBV10-3 to TRBJ2-5; D ambiguous. The DNA end lines up better with TRBJ2-7; the J call may be wrong. Germline V CDR1 and CDR2: ENHRY, SYGVKD. CDR3 length equals 13 residues. The CDR3 reads CAISESSYGEQYF. The CDR3 DNA reads TGTGCCATCAGTGAGAGCAGCTATGGCGAGCAGTACTTC.

This clonotype was detected only once. V gene TRBV10-3 combines with J gene TRBJ1-3, with D possibly TRBD1 on 5 matching bases. V lost 3 bases and J lost 0, with 6 bases in between. CDR1 is ENHRY, CDR2 SYGVKD, per germline. CDR3 length: 14 residues. The CDR3 loop is CAISEGTSGNTIYF. CDR3 DNA sequence: TGTGCCATCAGTGAAGGGACCTCTGGAAACACCATATATTTT.